Below, 32 T cell receptor beta chains from the same sample are listed, as sequenced in a study of CD8 T cells in ankylosing spondylitis. Via MiXCR, TCRdb re-called the 5' RACE reads, giving one row per CDR3 protein. This sample carries 150,000 to 200,000 distinct CDR3 sequences, approximately 10% of them seen once, and the ten largest clones take about 29%. The sequenced sample was blood, either unsorted or a sorted T cell fraction (not recorded which). The receptors here all came from a male donor with ankylosing spondylitis or in good health (not recorded which).

This clonotype was found a few times. CDR3 nucleotide sequence: TGTGCCAGCAGTTTCAGTAACACCATATATTTT. Translated: CASSFSNTIYF. The chain is built from TRBV12-3 or TRBV12-4 and TRBJ1-3; the D is unclear. CDR3 length: 11 residues. The V end was cut by 3 bases, the J end by 7 bases, with 4 bases between.

The chain links TRBV12-3 or TRBV12-4 to TRBJ1-4; 9 bases are a match to TRBD1. This CDR3 is 14 amino acids long. The V segment lost 6 bases and the J segment 6 bases; nucleotides outside the gene matches: 5. CDR3 in DNA: TGTGCCAGCAGCCAGGGACAGGGATATGAAAAACTGTTTTTT. Residues: CASSQGQGYEKLFF.

This clonotype was counted only a few times. V usage is TRBV5-1 and J usage is TRBJ2-6; D remains unclear. This CDR3 is 17 amino acids long. Trimming removed 3 bases from V and 1 base from J, with 14 bases in between. Germline V lookup: CDR1 SGHRS, CDR2 YFSETQ. In DNA form, the CDR3 reads TGCGCCAGCAGCTCCGGGCTCATGGGGTCTGGGGCCAACGTCCTGACTTTC. This translates into CASSSGLMGSGANVLTF. Together with reference TRBV5-1 and TRBJ2-6, the CDR3 gives the full variable domain: KAGVTQTPRYLIKTRGQQVTLSCSPISGHRSVSWYQQTPGQGLQFLFEYFSETQRNKGNFPGRFSGRQFSNSRSEMNVSTLELGDSALYLCASSSGLMGSGANVLTFGAGSRLTVL.

This clonotype occurred many times. V and J are TRBV29-1 and TRBJ1-3; D is unclear. CDR1 is SQVTM and CDR2 is ANQGSEA in the germline V gene. This CDR3 has 14 amino acids. The V end lost 0 bases, the J end lost 1 base, and 7 bases lay between the germline ends. The CDR3 DNA reads as TGCAGCGTTGAAGAGGCTGGGTCTGGAAACACCATATATTTT. It yields the protein CSVEEAGSGNTIYF.

As to this clonotype: This sequence may be a read error, since a much larger clone differs from it by one base. This CDR3 is missing its conserved last phenylalanine or tryptophan, likely due to a read error. The chain couples TRBV9 to TRBJ1-1; possible D gene TRBD1, 5 bases. The CDR3 has 15 amino acids. V gave up 4 bases and J gave up 5 bases, with 18 bases separating them. Germline loops: CDR1 SGDLS, CDR2 YYNGEE. The CDR3 region is CASSTRDERGTEAFS. As DNA, the CDR3 is TGTGCCAGCAGCACCAGGGATGAGAGAGGGACTGAAGCTTTCTCT.

The gene calls are TRBV7-2 and TRBJ2-3; 9 positions agree with TRBD2. The CDR3 has 15 residues. After removal of 4 bases from V and 8 bases from J, the junction contained 10 bases not matched to a gene. CDR1 and CDR2 from the germline V gene are SGHTA and FQGNSA. The CDR3 nucleotides read TGTGCCAGCAGCTCTATAGCGGGAGAAATAGGTACGCAGTATTTT. Translating gives CASSSIAGEIGTQYF.

This clonotype was observed many times. The CDR3 sequence: CASSSTSGTLSSFFAYEQYF. CDR3 nucleotide sequence: TGTGCCAGCAGCTCGACTAGCGGGACGTTATCATCTTTTTTCGCCTACGAGCAGTACTTC. The chain employs TRBV21-1 and TRBJ2-7; the table's D gene call, TRBD2, was not cross checked with the DNA. TRBV21-1 is marked as a pseudogene. The CDR3 spans 20 residues.

This clonotype was observed at least ten times. The chain joins TRBV12-3 or TRBV12-4 to TRBJ2-3; 10 bases agree with TRBD2. The CDR3 spans 15 residues. The J segment lost 6 bases and the V segment lost 6 bases, leaving 9 bases of the junction unmatched. CDR3 nucleotide sequence: TGTGCCAGCAGCACCCAAGCGGGGGGGCTTGATACGCAGTATTTT. This sequence encodes CASSTQAGGLDTQYF.

This clonotype was detected ten times or more. The chain employs TRBV5-1 and TRBJ2-3, with D tentatively TRBD1 (6 bases). Trimming cost V 3 bases and J 3 bases, with 14 bases left between them. The CDR3 covers 15 residues. Germline loops: CDR1 SGHRS, CDR2 YFSETQ. This CDR3 is CASSSRGQGTDTQYF. Written as DNA, the CDR3 is TGCGCCAGCAGCTCCAGGGGACAAGGGACAGATACGCAGTATTTT.

This clonotype was observed at least ten times. The chain combines TRBV3-1 with TRBJ2-7; no clear D gene. V lost 1 base and J 0 bases, leaving 4 bases between the germline ends. The CDR3 sequence is 13 residues long. Germline CDR1 and CDR2: LGHDT and YNNKEL (reference sequence). This chain's CDR3 is CASSQGSSYEQYF. The CDR3 region has the DNA TGTGCCAGCAGCCAAGGGAGCTCCTACGAGCAGTACTTC.

Here the CDR3 reads CASSRGEGLARRTDTQYF. In DNA, the CDR3 is TGTGCCAGCAGCCGCGGAGAGGGACTAGCGAGACGCACAGATACGCAGTATTTT. The chain is built from TRBV3-1 and TRBJ2-3; 10 bases fit TRBD2. After removal of 4 bases from V and 1 base from J, the junction contained 11 bases not matched to a gene. The CDR3 has 18 residues. Germline V CDR1 and CDR2: LGHDT, YNNKEL (reference sequence).

This clonotype was observed many times. The chain combines TRBV29-1 with TRBJ2-2; 9 nucleotides align to TRBD1. This CDR3 has 16 amino acids. CDR1 and CDR2 (germline): SQVTM, ANQGSEA. V lost 0 bases, J lost 6 bases, and 8 bases stayed unmatched. In DNA, the CDR3 is TGCAGCGTTGAAGAAACAGGGGGCGATTTCTCCGGGGAGCTGTTTTTT. This encodes CSVEETGGDFSGELFF.

This clonotype showed up many times. The CDR3 bases are TGTGCCAGCACAAGAGCGGGTGTCGGCCGAAATAAGAGAGAGACCCAGTACTTC. Amino acid sequence: CASTRAGVGRNKRETQYF. This chain uses TRBV6-2 or TRBV6-3 with TRBJ2-5, with D maybe TRBD2 (6 bases). CDR1 and CDR2 (germline): MNHEY, SVGEGT. With 7 bases removed from V and 4 bases from J, the gap between germline ends came to 28 bases. CDR3 size: 18 residues.

The sample holds a few counts of this clonotype. The chain links TRBV2 to TRBJ1-4, with unresolved D. CDR1 SNHLY and CDR2 FYNNEI come from the germline V gene. The germline V and J ends were trimmed by 3 bases and 4 bases, with 18 bases remaining between them. The CDR3 is 17 amino acids. The CDR3 nucleotides read TGTGCCAGCAGTGAGTACGGACCACGAAAGGTTAATGAAAAACTGTTTTTT. It is translated as CASSEYGPRKVNEKLFF.

This clonotype showed up many times. The chain has TRBV12-3 or TRBV12-4 and TRBJ2-1; 10 bases line up with TRBD2. The V segment lost 2 bases and the J segment 5 bases; nucleotides outside the gene matches: 6. This CDR3 is 16 amino acids long. CDR3 in DNA: TGTGCCAGCAGTTTACCGGGACTAGCGCCTAACAATGAGCAGTTCTTC. Translated, it gives CASSLPGLAPNNEQFF.

This clonotype was picked up many times. The V and J genes are TRBV5-4 and TRBJ1-6; 10 nucleotides match TRBD1. J lost 6 bases, V lost 3 bases, and 3 bases had no gene match. Germline CDR1 and CDR2: SGHNT and YYREEE (reference sequence). There are 15 residues in the CDR3. The CDR3 bases are TGTGCCAGCAGCTCTGGACAGGGGGGTAATTCACCCCTCCACTTT. This sequence encodes CASSSGQGGNSPLHF. Together with reference TRBV5-4 and TRBJ1-6, the CDR3 gives the full variable domain: ETGVTQSPTHLIKTRGQQVTLRCSSQSGHNTVSWYQQALGQGPQFIFQYYREEENGRGNFPPRFSGLQFPNYSSELNVNALELDDSALYLCASSSGQGGNSPLHFGNGTRLTVT.

This clonotype was seen at least ten times. This sequence joins TRBV9 and TRBJ1-5; 7 nucleotides line up with TRBD1. There are 15 residues in the CDR3. Germline V gene lookup returns CDR1 SGDLS and CDR2 YYNGEE. V shed 3 bases, J shed 3 bases, and the junction held 6 bases outside the gene matches. Here the CDR3 DNA reads TGTGCCAGCAGCGCAGGGGGGGCGAACAATCAGCCCCAGCATTTT. Its translation is CASSAGGANNQPQHF.

The sample holds many counts of this clonotype. This chain connects TRBV6-1 to TRBJ1-4; TRBD1 aligns across 7 bases. Germline loops: CDR1 MNHNS, CDR2 SASEGT. V lost 4 bases, J lost 8 bases, and 4 bases stayed unmatched. There are 13 residues in the CDR3. CDR3 nucleotide sequence: TGTGCCAGCAGTGTCGGACAGGACGAAAAACTGTTTTTT. Translation gives CASSVGQDEKLFF.

In this sample, this clonotype turned up a few times. The genes are TRBV30 and TRBJ2-2, with D perhaps TRBD1 (6 bases). This CDR3 is built from 15 residues. The V gene lost 2 bases and the J gene lost 3 bases, with 13 bases spanning the gap. CDR1 and CDR2 (germline): GTSNPN, SVGIG (reference sequence). CDR3 loop: CAWSFTQGYTGELFF. CDR3 nucleotide sequence: TGTGCCTGGAGTTTTACACAGGGCTACACCGGGGAGCTGTTTTTT.

This clonotype was counted ten times or more. CDR3 bases: TGTGCCAGCACCCAGAGCGGGGGCACAGATACGCAGTATTTT. It is translated as CASTQSGGTDTQYF. The V call is TRBV12-3 or TRBV12-4, the J call TRBJ2-3, with 7 bases lining up with TRBD2. The CDR3 sequence is 14 residues long. The V gene end was trimmed by 7 bases and the J gene end by 1 base; junction bases not matched to a gene: 5.

In this sample, this clonotype turned up many times. This chain connects TRBV5-1 to TRBJ2-3; TRBD2 might be the D (5 bases). Trimming removed 0 bases at V and 14 bases at J, with 19 bases between. The length of the CDR3 is 14 residues. Germline loops: CDR1 SGHRS, CDR2 YFSETQ. CDR3: CASSLVGSRPSGYF. The CDR3 DNA is TGCGCCAGCAGCTTGGTGGGTTCCCGTCCAAGCGGGTATTTT.

This clonotype was observed many times. The gene calls are TRBV11-2 and TRBJ2-7; TRBD1 agrees at 10 bases. V trimming: 1 base; J trimming: 2 bases; junction bases outside the gene matches: 5. This CDR3 comprises 16 residues. Looked up from germline, CDR1 is SGHAT and CDR2 is FQNNGV. CDR3 in amino acids: CASSLVWTGGTYEQYF. CDR3 bases: TGTGCCAGCAGCTTAGTGTGGACAGGGGGAACCTACGAGCAGTACTTC. The whole variable domain, remainder taken from reference TRBV11-2 and TRBJ2-7, is EAGVAQSPRYKIIEKRQSVAFWCNPISGHATLYWYQQILGQGPKLLIQFQNNGVVDDSQLPKDRFSAERLKGVDSTLKIQPAKLEDSAVYLCASSLVWTGGTYEQYFGPGTRLTVT.

This clonotype was observed at least ten times. The rearrangement joins TRBV12-3 or TRBV12-4 to TRBJ1-1; 7 bases fit TRBD1. The CDR3 loop spans 14 amino acids. Trimming took 2 bases from V and 6 from J; bases not matched to a gene: 6. The CDR3 spells CASSLKGGPAEAFF. CDR3 DNA sequence: TGTGCCAGCAGTTTAAAAGGGGGCCCCGCTGAAGCTTTCTTT.

This clonotype was counted ten times or more. The chain links TRBV5-1 to TRBJ2-4; possibly TRBD1 for D (5 bases). The V gene lost 4 bases and the J gene lost 0 bases, with 8 bases spanning the gap. CDR1 SGHRS and CDR2 YFSETQ come from the germline V gene. This CDR3 region has 14 residues. CDR3: CASSGAVAKNIQYF. CDR3 coding DNA: TGCGCCAGCAGCGGGGCGGTAGCCAAAAACATTCAGTACTTC.

The sample holds many counts of this clonotype. The V call is TRBV20-1, the J call TRBJ1-2; D call uncertain. Germline values: CDR1 DFQATT, CDR2 SNEGSKA (reference sequence). Trimming removed 2 bases from V and 0 bases from J, with 7 bases in between. The CDR3 extends over 13 amino acids. CDR3 residues: CSARMGTNYGYTF. The CDR3 DNA sequence: TGCAGTGCTAGAATGGGGACTAACTATGGCTACACCTTC.

This clonotype was observed many times. This sequence joins TRBV7-2 and TRBJ2-5; D possibly corresponds to TRBD2 (6 bases). The germline V gene has CDR1 SGHTA and CDR2 FQGNSA. This CDR3 is 15 amino acids long. Deletions cut 1 base from V and 5 bases from J, with 14 bases between. CDR3 DNA sequence: TGTGCCAGCAGCTTAGTAGTAAGGGCGGGGGAGACCCAGTACTTC. It translates to CASSLVVRAGETQYF.

There are a few counts of this clonotype. Given a much more abundant clone one base away, this may be a read error. V usage is TRBV7-2 and J usage is TRBJ2-5; D is undetermined. CDR3 length equals 11 residues. The ends were cut back, 5 bases at V and 2 bases at J, with 3 bases in the middle. The V gene's germline CDR1 is SGHTA and CDR2 FQGNSA. The CDR3 DNA sequence: TGTGCCAGCAGCAAACAAGAGACCCAGTACTTC. It codes for CASSKQETQYF.

In this sample, this clonotype turned up many times. The V gene is TRBV12-3 or TRBV12-4, the J gene TRBJ1-1, with a weak D call TRBD1 (5 bases). Trimming removed 6 bases at V and 1 base at J, with 12 bases between. CDR3 length: 14 amino acids. CDR3 nucleotides: TGTGCCAGCAGGGGCGGGGCGGCGAACACTGAAGCTTTCTTT. Its protein product is CASRGGAANTEAFF.

This clonotype was found a few times. V is TRBV11-3 and J is TRBJ2-3, with unresolved D. The CDR3 spans 15 residues. The germline CDR1 and CDR2 sequences are SGHNT and YENEEA. With 0 bases removed from V and 0 bases from J, the gap between germline ends came to 7 bases. CDR3 amino acids: CASSLEARSTDTQYF. CDR3 bases: TGTGCCAGCAGCTTAGAGGCCAGAAGCACAGATACGCAGTATTTT.

This clonotype came up a few times. The CDR3 DNA reads TGTGCCAGCAGTGAAGTGGCCAACTATGGCTACACCTTC. Residues: CASSEVANYGYTF. J is TRBJ1-2 and V is TRBV25-1; D is undetermined. Germline V lookup: CDR1 MGHDK, CDR2 SYGVNS. V was cut by 2 bases and J by 2 bases, with 6 bases left in between. The CDR3 spans 13 residues.

With regard to this clonotype: Given a much more abundant clone one base away, this may be a read error. J is TRBJ2-1 and V is TRBV4-1; the match to TRBD2 covers 8 bases. CDR1 is MGHRA and CDR2 is YSYEKL in the germline V gene. This CDR3 has 17 amino acids. DNA of the CDR3: TGCGCCAGCACCCAAGAACTAGCGGTTTTAGTATACAATGAGCAGTTCTTC. This translates into CASTQELAVLVYNEQFF.

The genes are TRBV7-9 and TRBJ1-3; D might be TRBD1 (5 bases). Trimming shortened V by 1 base and J by 3 bases, and 13 bases separated the two germline ends. The CDR3 loop spans 16 amino acids. Germline V gives CDR1 SEHNR, CDR2 FQNEAQ (reference sequence). The CDR3 DNA reads TGTGCCAGCAGCTTAGTTGACAGAGCCTTTGGAAACACCATATATTTT. Translating gives CASSLVDRAFGNTIYF. The variable domain in full, with the rest retrieved from reference TRBV7-9 and TRBJ1-3, is DTGVSQNPRHKITKRGQNVTFRCDPISEHNRLYWYRQTLGQGPEFLTYFQNEAQLEKSRLLSDRFSAERPKGSFSTLEIQRTEQGDSAMYLCASSLVDRAFGNTIYFGEGSWLTVV.